What follows is one TCR beta chain and its context. Its target is unknown. Exclusion criteria comprised uncontrolled infection, other autoimmune disease, pregnancy or lactation. The PBMCs were taken from over 9.5 ml of fresh peripheral blood. The entry originates in a study of T cells in Graves' hyperthyroidism and ophthalmopathy. Study summary: At the time of initial diagnosis and before any treatment, peripheral blood was collected.

The study's findings and limits: Model-based prediction identified ophthalmopathy a median roughly six months prior to its onset.

Germline lookup yields CDR1 SGHAT and CDR2 FQNNGV. Trimming cost V 6 bases and J 8 bases; bases outside gene matches: 4. The CDR3 length is 12 residues. RNA transcripts served as the template for amplifying TCR beta CDR3 regions. Researchers ran a first-round RT-PCR on the TCR CDR3 using the HTBI primer set. TCRdb analysed the multiplex PCR reads with MiXCR anew, one entry per CDR3 protein. This sample has around 340,000 distinct CDR3 sequences, with roughly 15% found just once. This receptor was identified in a man aged 25 to 45 with Graves' hyperthyroidism. This chain uses TRBV11-2 with TRBJ2-1, with 7 bases aligning to TRBD1. The specimen was blood. As DNA, the CDR3 is TGTGCCAGCAGGACAGGGTTTGATGAGCAGTTCTTC. Translated, it gives CASRTGFDEQFF. Using reference TRBV11-2 and TRBJ2-1 for the parts outside the CDR3, the full variable domain is EAGVAQSPRYKIIEKRQSVAFWCNPISGHATLYWYQQILGQGPKLLIQFQNNGVVDDSQLPKDRFSAERLKGVDSTLKIQPAKLEDSAVYLCASRTGFDEQFFGPGTRLTVL.